The T cell receptor (beta chain) under discussion was sequenced for a study of cytomegalovirus exposure and HLA in healthy donors. The germline gives CDR1 SEHNR, CDR2 FQNEAQ (reference sequence). This CDR3 comprises 13 residues. V was clipped by 3 bases and J by 3 bases, with 9 bases between them. The PCR employed 60 Vbeta primers together with 13 Jbeta primers. The assay was immunoSEQ multiplex PCR, and TCRdb's table has in-frame clones only and misses some. The repertoire holds 170,000 or so clones, with around 81% as singletons. Sequenced sample: PBMCs. This clonotype was obtained from a woman between 25 and 40 years old in good health and CMV-seronegative. The V call is TRBV7-9, the J call TRBJ2-7; tentative D call: TRBD2 (5 bases). In DNA form, the CDR3 reads TGTGCCAGCAGCTTGGACTCGTACTACGAGCAGTACTTC. Amino acid sequence: CASSLDSYYEQYF.